The 20 T cell receptor beta chains reported below all come from one sample, sequenced in a study of CD8 T cells in Susac syndrome. With random hexamers, 0.5 to 1 ug RNA was reverse transcribed. TCRdb reanalysed the immunoSEQ multiplex PCR reads using MiXCR and keeps one entry per CDR3 protein. The table includes about 180,000 distinct CDR3 sequences, 90% to 95% detected once. Sequences were obtained from CD4+ T cells from PBMCs. The receptors stem from a human donor with Susac syndrome.

The chain combines TRBV18 with TRBJ1-5; D not resolved. The germline V gene has CDR1 KGHSH and CDR2 LQKENI. The ends were cut back, 2 bases at V and 9 bases at J, with 11 bases in the middle. This CDR3 is 13 amino acids long. CDR3 in DNA: TGTGCCAGCTCACCAGGAGGGCCCGGGCCCCAGCATTTT. Protein: CASSPGGPGPQHF.

The chain uses TRBV29-1 and TRBJ2-1, with D perhaps TRBD2 (6 bases). The CDR3 totals 15 residues. Trimming pared 6 bases from V and 9 bases from J, leaving 24 bases between. Germline values: CDR1 SQVTM, CDR2 ANQGSEA. This chain's CDR3 is CSVGTPGLRVGEQFF. The CDR3 nucleotides are TGCAGCGTAGGAACGCCGGGACTCCGGGTGGGTGAGCAGTTCTTC.

This rearrangement joins TRBV6-1 to TRBJ1-5; unclear D gene. V was cut by 6 bases and J by 11 bases, with 11 bases left in between. This CDR3 is built from 11 residues. The V gene's germline CDR1 is MNHNS and CDR2 SASEGT. The CDR3 nucleotides are TGTGCCAGCAGAGACGGTTCGGCCCAGCATTTT. Protein sequence: CASRDGSAQHF.

The chain has TRBV19 and TRBJ1-5; D might be TRBD1 (5 bases). Germline V gene sequence: CDR1 LNHDA, CDR2 SQIVND (reference sequence). V was clipped by 7 bases and J by 6 bases, with 16 bases between them. There are 14 residues in the CDR3. CDR3 amino acids: CASTGSQGFQPQHF. The CDR3 DNA is TGTGCCAGTACGGGAAGCCAGGGTTTTCAGCCCCAGCATTTT.

This clonotype was counted a few times. V usage is TRBV12-3 or TRBV12-4 and J usage is TRBJ2-7; D ambiguous. The ends were cut back, 3 bases at V and 3 bases at J, with 3 bases in the middle. The CDR3 is 11 amino acids. CDR3 in amino acids: CASSFGYEQYF. The CDR3 DNA follows: TGTGCCAGCAGTTTTGGCTACGAGCAGTACTTC.

This chain connects TRBV4-1 to TRBJ1-2; possibly TRBD1 for D (5 bases). This CDR3 is built from 17 residues. The germline CDR1 and CDR2 sequences are MGHRA and YSYEKL. The V end lost 1 base, the J end lost 1 base, and 16 bases lay between the germline ends. The CDR3 DNA follows: TGCGCCAGCAGCCAAGGGAGAAGGGGAGACATTAACTATGGCTACACCTTC. Protein sequence: CASSQGRRGDINYGYTF.

The V and J genes are TRBV5-1 and TRBJ1-2; D call uncertain. The CDR3 extends over 15 amino acids. CDR1 and CDR2 (germline): SGHRS, YFSETQ. The ends were cut back, 0 bases at V and 5 bases at J, with 14 bases in the middle. CDR3 nucleotide sequence: TGCGCCAGCAGCTTGGAGGGCCAGGACTCTTATGGCTACACCTTC. It encodes CASSLEGQDSYGYTF.

In the case of this clonotype: At one end, the junction sequence differs from germline, possibly due to a read error. The J gene is TRBJ1-3, the V gene TRBV12-3 or TRBV12-4; 7 bases are a match to TRBD1. The CDR3 covers 11 residues. In nucleotides, the CDR3 is TGTGCCAGCAGCGATGACGACAGGGTGGATTTT. Residues: CASSDDDRVDF.

The gene calls are TRBV20-1 and TRBJ1-5; D is unresolved. Trimming cost V 3 bases and J 4 bases, with 7 bases left between them. Looked up from germline, CDR1 is DFQATT and CDR2 is SNEGSKA (reference sequence). This CDR3 is 12 amino acids long. The CDR3 spells CSASGGNQPQHF. CDR3 nucleotide sequence: TGCAGTGCTAGTGGCGGTAATCAGCCCCAGCATTTT.

The chain uses TRBV19 and TRBJ2-1; no clear D. This CDR3 contains 14 residues. The germline gives CDR1 LNHDA, CDR2 SQIVND (reference sequence). Trimming took off 5 bases at V and 3 bases at J, with 11 bases between the two ends. The CDR3 DNA sequence: TGTGCCAGTAGTCCCATATCGGTCTACAATGAGCAGTTCTTC. It is translated as CASSPISVYNEQFF. Full variable domain (outside the CDR3, taken from reference TRBV19 and TRBJ2-1): DGGITQSPKYLFRKEGQNVTLSCEQNLNHDAMYWYRQDPGQGLRLIYYSQIVNDFQKGDIAEGYSVSREKKESFPLTVTSAQKNPTAFYLCASSPISVYNEQFFGPGTRLTVL.

The chain is built from TRBV7-2 and TRBJ2-3, with D perhaps TRBD2 (7 bases). Germline V lookup: CDR1 SGHTA, CDR2 FQGNSA. This CDR3 is built from 16 residues. The germline V and J ends were trimmed by 0 bases and 0 bases, with 10 bases remaining between them. The CDR3 protein is CASSLAGGPSTDTQYF. The CDR3 bases are TGTGCCAGCAGCTTAGCGGGGGGGCCCAGCACAGATACGCAGTATTTT.

The gene calls are TRBV3-1 and TRBJ2-3, with 12 bases identical to TRBD2. CDR3 length: 17 amino acids. CDR1 and CDR2 from the germline V gene are LGHDT and YNNKEL (reference sequence). Trimming removed 6 bases from V and 2 bases from J; junction bases left unmatched: 9. Here the CDR3 DNA reads TGTGCCAGCAGTCCCCGACTAGCGGGGGCCGTCACAGATACGCAGTATTTT. This sequence encodes CASSPRLAGAVTDTQYF.

This clonotype appeared a few times. The chain carries TRBV29-1 and TRBJ1-1; D gene ambiguous. The CDR3 is 11 amino acids. CDR1 and CDR2 (germline): SQVTM, ANQGSEA. V gave up 0 bases and J gave up 3 bases, with 2 bases separating them. CDR3 protein: CSVEEYTEAFF. The CDR3 DNA sequence: TGCAGCGTTGAAGAATACACTGAAGCTTTCTTT. The full variable domain, completed using reference TRBV29-1 and TRBJ1-1, is SAVISQKPSRDICQRGTSLTIQCQVDSQVTMMFWYRQQPGQSLTLIATANQGSEATYESGFVIDKFPISRPNLTFSTLTVSNMSPEDSSIYLCSVEEYTEAFFGQGTRLTVV.

The rearrangement uses TRBV7-2 and TRBJ2-7, with 10 bases aligning to TRBD2. J lost 4 bases, V lost 5 bases, and 8 bases had no gene match. CDR1 is SGHTA, CDR2 FQGNSA, per germline. The CDR3 is 15 residues long. The CDR3 sequence: CASSPEGTSVYEQYF. The CDR3 region has the DNA TGTGCCAGCAGCCCAGAAGGGACTAGCGTTTACGAGCAGTACTTC.

In its sample, this clonotype was seen once. The chain uses TRBV10-3 and TRBJ2-2; 11 positions agree with TRBD2. The junction had 2 bases not matched to a gene; V was cut back by 9 bases and J by 5 bases. CDR1 ENHRY and CDR2 SYGVKD come from the germline V gene. CDR3 length equals 13 residues. CDR3 bases: TGTGCCATGGGACTAGCGGAAACCGGGGAGCTGTTTTTT. This sequence encodes CAMGLAETGELFF.

This chain joins TRBV3-1 and TRBJ2-5, with D possibly being TRBD2 (6 bases). The germline gives CDR1 LGHDT, CDR2 YNNKEL (reference sequence). V dropped 4 bases and J dropped 5 bases, with 17 bases sitting between them. The CDR3 is 15 amino acids. For the CDR3, the DNA is TGTGCCAGCAGCCCCTGGGACTCGGAACGGGAGACCCAGTACTTC. Protein sequence: CASSPWDSERETQYF.

The V and J genes are TRBV30 and TRBJ1-1; the D is unclear. CDR3 length equals 10 residues. The V gene lost 3 bases and the J gene lost 5 bases, with 4 bases spanning the gap. Per germline, CDR1 GTSNPN and CDR2 SVGIG (reference sequence). The CDR3: CAWRGTEAFF. In DNA form, the CDR3 reads TGTGCCTGGAGGGGTACTGAAGCTTTCTTT. The full variable domain, its missing parts supplied by reference TRBV30 and TRBJ1-1, is SQTIHQWPATLVQPVGSPLSLECTVEGTSNPNLYWYRQAAGRGLQLLFYSVGIGQISSEVPQNLSASRPQDRQFILSSKKLLLSDSGFYLCAWRGTEAFFGQGTRLTVV.

The J gene is TRBJ1-3, the V gene TRBV20-1; 9 bases align to TRBD1. The length of the CDR3 is 22 residues. V lost 7 bases, J lost 0 bases, and 28 bases stayed unmatched. Germline CDR1 and CDR2: DFQATT and SNEGSKA (reference sequence). Here the CDR3 reads CSVPAWGGQGLLPDYSGNTIYF. CDR3 DNA: TGCAGTGTCCCGGCGTGGGGGGGACAGGGCCTTTTACCTGACTACTCTGGAAACACCATATATTTT.

The chain has TRBV20-1 and TRBJ2-3, with D perhaps TRBD1 or TRBD2 (5 bases each). V lost 1 base to trimming and J lost 1 base, with 12 bases between them. CDR3 length: 15 amino acids. Germline CDR1 DFQATT, CDR2 SNEGSKA (reference sequence). The CDR3, as DNA: TGCAGTGCTAGAGCCCCGGGGCGAGGCACAGATACGCAGTATTTT. As protein: CSARAPGRGTDTQYF.

CDR3 DNA: TGCAGTCGCGTGGTCCTCGGGACAGATCACCAAGAGACCCAGTACTTC. Translating it yields CSRVVLGTDHQETQYF. The chain couples TRBV20-1 to TRBJ2-5; 7 bases agree with TRBD1. This CDR3 is built from 16 residues. Germline values: CDR1 DFQATT, CDR2 SNEGSKA (reference sequence). The V and J ends lost 8 bases and 0 bases, in that order; junction bases with no gene match: 15.